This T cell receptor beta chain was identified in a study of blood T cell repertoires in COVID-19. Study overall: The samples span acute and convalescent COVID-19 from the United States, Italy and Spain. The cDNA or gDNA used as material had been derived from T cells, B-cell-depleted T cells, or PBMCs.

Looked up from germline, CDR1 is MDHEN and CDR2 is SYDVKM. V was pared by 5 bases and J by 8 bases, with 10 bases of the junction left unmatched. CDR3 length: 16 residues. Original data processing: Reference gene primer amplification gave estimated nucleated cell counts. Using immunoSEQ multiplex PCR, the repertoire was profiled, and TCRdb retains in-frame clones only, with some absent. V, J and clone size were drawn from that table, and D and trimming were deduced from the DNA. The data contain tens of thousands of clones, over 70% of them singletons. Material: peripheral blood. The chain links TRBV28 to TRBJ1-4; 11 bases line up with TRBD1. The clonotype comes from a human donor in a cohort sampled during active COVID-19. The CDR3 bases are TGTGCCAGCAGTCAGACGGACAGGGGGCCCTACGAAAAACTGTTTTTT. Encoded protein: CASSQTDRGPYEKLFF.